The next 22 T cell receptor beta chains were all read from a single sample in a study of early T cells in non-severe SARS-CoV-2 infection. Via MiXCR, TCRdb re-called the 5' RACE reads, giving one row per CDR3 protein. The sample has fewer than 80,000 distinct CDR3 sequences; around 11% are singletons. The specimen comprised whole blood, sampled at baseline. All receptors derive from an adult who was a healthcare worker with PCR-confirmed SARS-CoV-2 infection or an uninfected control (not recorded which).

Many counts were recorded for this clonotype. The chain employs TRBV11-2 and TRBJ2-1, with D unresolved. V shed 2 bases and J shed 7 bases, with 12 bases lying between them. This CDR3 is 14 amino acids long. Germline V lookup: CDR1 SGHAT, CDR2 FQNNGV. CDR3 residues: CASSLFLRPNEQFF. CDR3 nucleotides: TGTGCCAGCAGCTTATTCCTACGACCGAATGAGCAGTTCTTC.

The chain combines TRBV12-3 or TRBV12-4 with TRBJ2-7, with 8 bases matching TRBD1. The CDR3 loop spans 14 amino acids. Unmatched junction bases numbered 7, after V lost 4 bases and J lost 5 bases. CDR3 DNA: TGTGCCAGCAGTTCCGGACAGGGTGTCCACGAGCAGTACTTC. As protein: CASSSGQGVHEQYF.

This clonotype has ten or more counts. V is TRBV25-1 and J is TRBJ1-6; TRBD1 matches 8 bases. CDR3 length: 14 residues. Germline CDR1 and CDR2: MGHDK and SYGVNS. After removal of 5 bases from V and 13 bases from J, the junction contained 10 bases not matched to a gene. The CDR3 sequence: CASSKGQGGAPLHF. The CDR3 DNA is TGTGCCAGCAGTAAAGGACAGGGAGGTGCTCCCCTCCACTTT. The whole variable domain, remainder taken from reference TRBV25-1 and TRBJ1-6, is EADIYQTPRYLVIGTGKKITLECSQTMGHDKMYWYQQDPGMELHLIHYSYGVNSTEKGDLSSESTVSRIRTEHFPLTLESARPSHTSQYLCASSKGQGGAPLHFGNGTRLTVT.

This clonotype occurred a few times. The rearrangement uses TRBV6-6 and TRBJ1-5; 9 positions match TRBD1. The CDR3 loop spans 13 amino acids. Germline assignment: CDR1 MNHNY and CDR2 SVGAGI (reference sequence). Germline trimming cut 8 bases from V and 6 bases from J; bases unmatched to any gene: 5. The CDR3 is CASGQGTTQPQHF. As DNA, the CDR3 is TGTGCCAGCGGACAGGGGACAACTCAGCCCCAGCATTTT.

This clonotype showed up many times. The V and J genes are TRBV4-2 and TRBJ1-2; D may be TRBD1 (5 bases). The length of the CDR3 is 15 residues. Trimming took 0 bases from V and 2 from J, leaving 10 bases between them. Germline lookup yields CDR1 LGHNA and CDR2 YNFKEQ. The CDR3 DNA reads as TGTGCCAGCAGCCAAGATCCTGGGGGAAACTATGGCTACACCTTC. It specifies CASSQDPGGNYGYTF.

This clonotype came up a few times. V is TRBV20-1 and J is TRBJ2-1, with D unclear. The V gene lost 1 base and the J gene lost 0 bases, with 10 bases spanning the gap. Per the germline V gene, CDR1 is DFQATT and CDR2 is SNEGSKA (reference sequence). CDR3 length equals 15 residues. The CDR3 nucleotides read TGCAGTGCTAGAGTGGACCAAAGCTCCTACAATGAGCAGTTCTTC. Its protein is CSARVDQSSYNEQFF.

In this sample, this clonotype turned up a few times. The chain is built from TRBV14 and TRBJ1-3; unclear D gene. This CDR3 contains 15 residues. V was clipped by 1 base and J by 0 bases, with 7 bases between them. Per the germline V gene, CDR1 is SGHDN and CDR2 is FVKESK. The CDR3 loop reads CASSQGTSSGNTIYF. The DNA for the CDR3 is TGTGCCAGCAGCCAAGGTACAAGCTCTGGAAACACCATATATTTT.

V and J are TRBV28 and TRBJ1-4, with D possibly being TRBD1 (6 bases). Per germline, CDR1 MDHEN and CDR2 SYDVKM. With 8 bases removed from V and 5 bases from J, the gap between germline ends came to 18 bases. The CDR3 runs 15 residues. This chain's CDR3 is CASSTRGATNEKLFF. The CDR3 DNA is TGTGCCAGCTCTACTCGGGGGGCCACGAATGAAAAACTGTTTTTT.

Many counts were recorded for this clonotype. The V and J genes are TRBV4-3 and TRBJ2-5; D not certain. V lost 1 base and J 3 bases, leaving 9 bases between the germline ends. This CDR3 is 14 amino acids long. Germline V gene sequence: CDR1 LGHNA, CDR2 YSLEER. The CDR3 spells CASSQALHKETQYF. The CDR3 region has the DNA TGCGCCAGCAGCCAAGCGCTCCATAAAGAGACCCAGTACTTC.

This clonotype was detected many times. The gene calls are TRBV10-2 and TRBJ2-1; TRBD1 aligns across 9 bases. The CDR3 sequence is 16 residues long. Germline loops: CDR1 WSHSY, CDR2 SAAADI. J gave up 10 bases and V 2 bases, and 12 bases lay outside the gene matches. The CDR3: CASSEHPGQGVGEQFF. The CDR3 bases are TGCGCCAGCAGTGAGCACCCGGGACAGGGAGTAGGGGAGCAGTTCTTC.

This clonotype was counted many times. The genes are TRBV5-1 and TRBJ1-2; D not certain. V lost 1 base to trimming and J lost 6 bases, with 13 bases between them. The CDR3 totals 14 residues. Germline V gene sequence: CDR1 SGHRS, CDR2 YFSETQ. The CDR3 region is CASSLREPLDGYTF. DNA of the CDR3: TGCGCCAGCAGCTTGCGAGAACCTTTAGATGGCTACACCTTC.

The chain links TRBV7-9 to TRBJ2-2; D gene uncertain. Germline V gene data show CDR1 as SEHNR and CDR2 as FQNEAQ (reference sequence). The length of the CDR3 is 12 residues. V lost 5 bases and J 6 bases, leaving 7 bases between the germline ends. The CDR3 region has the DNA TGTGCCAGCAGCCCGGGCCCCGGGGAGCTGTTTTTT. The encoded protein is CASSPGPGELFF.

The V and J genes are TRBV10-3 and TRBJ2-3, with D uncertain. In germline, CDR1 is ENHRY, CDR2 SYGVKD. This CDR3 has 11 residues. V was clipped by 9 bases and J by 1 base, with 5 bases between them. CDR3: CAMQGTDTQYF. CDR3 in DNA: TGTGCCATGCAGGGCACAGATACGCAGTATTTT.

With regard to this clonotype: This clone may be a read error of a much larger clone one base away. In DNA, the CDR3 is TGTGCCAGCACCCGGACAGAGAACACTGAAGCTTTCTTT. As protein: CASTRTENTEAFF. V is TRBV12-3 or TRBV12-4 and J is TRBJ1-1; D possibly corresponds to TRBD1 (6 bases). This CDR3 region has 13 residues. V dropped 7 bases and J dropped 1 base, with 10 bases sitting between them.

This clonotype was seen repeatedly, ten times or more. The rearrangement links TRBV6-1 to TRBJ2-5, with D uncertain. The germline V and J ends were trimmed by 2 bases and 6 bases, with 16 bases remaining between them. Germline V gene lookup returns CDR1 MNHNS and CDR2 SASEGT. CDR3 size: 15 residues. CDR3 nucleotides: TGTGCCAGCAGTGAAAGCCCCAATGCCGCCAAGACCCAGTACTTC. Protein: CASSESPNAAKTQYF.

J is TRBJ2-5 and V is TRBV6-6, with D maybe TRBD2 (7 bases). Germline values: CDR1 MNHNY, CDR2 SVGAGI (reference sequence). The V end lost 6 bases, the J end lost 2 bases, and 19 bases lay between the germline ends. The CDR3 has 16 amino acids. CDR3 in DNA: TGTGCCAGCAGCGGGGTCCGGGGGGCCCGTCAAGAGACCCAGTACTTC. It is translated as CASSGVRGARQETQYF.

The chain uses TRBV9 and TRBJ1-1; no definite D call. The CDR3 has 15 amino acids. V dropped 0 bases and J dropped 6 bases, with 15 bases sitting between them. Germline assignment: CDR1 SGDLS and CDR2 YYNGEE. The CDR3 DNA reads as TGTGCCAGCAGCGTAGTAAGGGCGGGCGGCGCTGAAGCTTTCTTT. It yields the protein CASSVVRAGGAEAFF. Combining the CDR3 with reference TRBV9 and TRBJ1-1 gives the whole variable domain DSGVTQTPKHLITATGQRVTLRCSPRSGDLSVYWYQQSLDQGLQFLIQYYNGEERAKGNILERFSAQQFPDLHSELNLSSLELGDSALYFCASSVVRAGGAEAFFGQGTRLTVV.

This clonotype was picked up a small number of times. V is TRBV20-1 and J is TRBJ2-5; the match to TRBD1 covers 7 bases. This CDR3 is 14 amino acids long. Germline CDR1 and CDR2: DFQATT and SNEGSKA (reference sequence). V was pared by 6 bases and J by 1 base, with 8 bases of the junction left unmatched. The CDR3 coding sequence is TGCAGTGCCGACGGGACAGACCCCCAAGAGACCCAGTACTTC. This codes for CSADGTDPQETQYF.

The V call is TRBV29-1, the J call TRBJ2-5; D is unresolved. Germline V gene sequence: CDR1 SQVTM, CDR2 ANQGSEA. CDR3 length equals 11 residues. V lost 6 bases and J lost 2, with 7 bases in between. The CDR3 nucleotides read TGCAGCGTCGGCAGTCAAGAGACCCAGTACTTC. Its translation is CSVGSQETQYF.

The chain employs TRBV5-6 and TRBJ1-4; no reliable D call. Trimming removed 3 bases from V and 4 bases from J, with 10 bases in between. Germline CDR1 reads SGHDT; CDR2 reads YYEEEE. This CDR3 contains 14 residues. This CDR3 is CASSSGGLNEKLFF. In DNA form, the CDR3 reads TGTGCCAGCAGCTCCGGCGGGCTTAATGAAAAACTGTTTTTT.

This chain connects TRBV7-9 to TRBJ1-1, with D unresolved. Germline assignment: CDR1 SEHNR and CDR2 FQNEAQ (reference sequence). The V and J ends lost 1 base and 1 base respectively, with 10 bases between them. The CDR3 spans 15 residues. In nucleotides, the CDR3 is TGTGCCAGCAGCTTAGGAGGAGGGCGGAACACTGAAGCTTTCTTT. Amino acids: CASSLGGGRNTEAFF.

This clonotype was observed a few times. J is TRBJ1-2 and V is TRBV12-3 or TRBV12-4, with a weak D call TRBD1 (5 bases). Trimming took off 3 bases at V and 6 bases at J, with 11 bases between the two ends. CDR3 length: 13 residues. The CDR3 region has the DNA TGTGCCAGCAGTTTGGCGGGGCAAGATGGCTACACCTTC. This sequence encodes CASSLAGQDGYTF.